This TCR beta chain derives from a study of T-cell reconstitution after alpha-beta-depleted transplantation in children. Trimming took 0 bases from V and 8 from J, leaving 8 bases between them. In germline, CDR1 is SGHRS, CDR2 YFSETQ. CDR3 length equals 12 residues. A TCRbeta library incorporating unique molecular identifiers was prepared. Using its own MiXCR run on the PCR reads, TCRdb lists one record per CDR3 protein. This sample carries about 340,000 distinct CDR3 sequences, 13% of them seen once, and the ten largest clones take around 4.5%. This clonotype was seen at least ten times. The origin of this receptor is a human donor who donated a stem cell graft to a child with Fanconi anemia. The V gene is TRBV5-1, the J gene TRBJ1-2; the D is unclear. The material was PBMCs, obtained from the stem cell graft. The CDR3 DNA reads TGCGCCAGCAGCTTGGAACTGACGGGCTACACCTTC. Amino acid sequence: CASSLELTGYTF.